This T cell receptor (beta chain) was sequenced in a study of blood T cell repertoires in COVID-19. Looking at the study overall: Both acute and convalescent COVID-19 samples were obtained from the United States, Italy and Spain. From T cells, B-cell-depleted T cells, or PBMCs came the material, which was cDNA or gDNA.

Profiling relied on immunoSEQ multiplex PCR, and the TCRdb table lists in-frame clones only, not all of them. This sample yields tens of thousands of clones, of which approximately 80% are seen a single time; 50% belongs to the top ten. The TCR originated in an elderly woman with acute or convalescent COVID-19. Sequenced: peripheral blood.

This CDR3 is CATSSRTGQGYTF. CDR3 in DNA: TGTGCCACCAGCTCCCGGACAGGGCAGGGCTACACCTTC. The rearrangement links TRBV15 to TRBJ1-2, with 8 bases that match TRBD1. Trimming cost V 5 bases and J 8 bases; bases outside gene matches: 7. The germline V gene encodes CDR1 LNHNV and CDR2 YYDKDF (reference sequence). There are 13 residues in the CDR3.